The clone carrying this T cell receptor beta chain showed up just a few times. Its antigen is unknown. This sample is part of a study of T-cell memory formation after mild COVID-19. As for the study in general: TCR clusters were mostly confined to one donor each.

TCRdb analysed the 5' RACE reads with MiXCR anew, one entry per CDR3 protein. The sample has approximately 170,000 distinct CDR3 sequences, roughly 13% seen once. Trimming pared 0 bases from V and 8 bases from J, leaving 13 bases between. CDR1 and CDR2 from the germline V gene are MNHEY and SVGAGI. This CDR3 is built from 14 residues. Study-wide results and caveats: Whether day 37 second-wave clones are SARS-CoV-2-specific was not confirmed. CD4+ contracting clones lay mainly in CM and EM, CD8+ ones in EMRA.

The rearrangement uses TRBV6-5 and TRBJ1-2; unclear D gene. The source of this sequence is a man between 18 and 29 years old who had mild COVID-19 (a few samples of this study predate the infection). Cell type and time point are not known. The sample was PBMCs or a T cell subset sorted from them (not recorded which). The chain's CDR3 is CASSYSLGQEGYTF. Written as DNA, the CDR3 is TGTGCCAGCAGTTACTCCCTAGGGCAGGAGGGCTACACCTTC.